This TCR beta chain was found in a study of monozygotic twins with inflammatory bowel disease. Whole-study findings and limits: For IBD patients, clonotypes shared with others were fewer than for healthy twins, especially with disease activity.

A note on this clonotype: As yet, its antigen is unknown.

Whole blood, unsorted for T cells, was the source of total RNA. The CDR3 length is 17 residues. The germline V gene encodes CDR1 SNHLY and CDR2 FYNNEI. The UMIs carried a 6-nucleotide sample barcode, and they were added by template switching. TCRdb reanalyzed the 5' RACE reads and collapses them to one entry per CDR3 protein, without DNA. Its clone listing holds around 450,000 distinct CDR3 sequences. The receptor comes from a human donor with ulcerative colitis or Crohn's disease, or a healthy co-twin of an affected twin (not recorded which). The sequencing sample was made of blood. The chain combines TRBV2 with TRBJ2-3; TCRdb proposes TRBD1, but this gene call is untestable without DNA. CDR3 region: CASWGQNPQGGTDTQYF.